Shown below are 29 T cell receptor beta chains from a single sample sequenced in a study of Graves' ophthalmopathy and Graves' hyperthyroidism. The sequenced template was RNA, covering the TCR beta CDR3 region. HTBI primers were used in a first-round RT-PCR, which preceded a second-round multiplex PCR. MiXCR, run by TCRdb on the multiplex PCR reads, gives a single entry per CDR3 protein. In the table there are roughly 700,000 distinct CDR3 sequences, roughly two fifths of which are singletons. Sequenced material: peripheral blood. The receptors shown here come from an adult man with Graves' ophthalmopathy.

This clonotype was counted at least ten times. The CDR3 sequence: CSCLRGGEGEQYF. CDR3 DNA sequence: TGCAGCTGTCTAAGGGGAGGAGAGGGCGAGCAGTACTTC. The chain couples TRBV29-1 to TRBJ2-7; maybe TRBD2 (6 bases). Deletions cut 8 bases from V and 6 bases from J, with 20 bases between. The CDR3 contains 13 residues. Germline V gene lookup returns CDR1 SQVTM and CDR2 ANQGSEA.

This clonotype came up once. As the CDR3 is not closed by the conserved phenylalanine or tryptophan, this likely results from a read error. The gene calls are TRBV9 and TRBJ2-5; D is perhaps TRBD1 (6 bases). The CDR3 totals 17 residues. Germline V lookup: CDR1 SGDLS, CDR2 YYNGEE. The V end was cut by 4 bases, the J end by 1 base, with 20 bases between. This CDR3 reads CASSRGTGIEGQETQYL. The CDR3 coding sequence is TGTGCCAGCAGCCGAGGTACAGGGATTGAGGGCCAAGAGACCCAGTACCTC.

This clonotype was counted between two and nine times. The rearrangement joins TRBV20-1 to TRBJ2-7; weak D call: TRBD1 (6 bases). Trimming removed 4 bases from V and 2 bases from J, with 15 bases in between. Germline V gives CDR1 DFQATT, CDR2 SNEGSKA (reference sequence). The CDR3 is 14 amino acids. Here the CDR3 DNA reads TGCAGTGCTACCCACGCAGGGGCCGCCTACGAGCAGTACTTC. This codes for CSATHAGAAYEQYF.

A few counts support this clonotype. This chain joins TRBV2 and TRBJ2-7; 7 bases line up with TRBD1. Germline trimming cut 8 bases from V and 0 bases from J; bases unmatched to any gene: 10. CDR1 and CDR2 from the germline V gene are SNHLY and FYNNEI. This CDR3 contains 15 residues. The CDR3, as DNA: TGTGCCAGCGCCACAGGGGACAAGCGCTCCTACGAGCAGTACTTC. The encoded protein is CASATGDKRSYEQYF.

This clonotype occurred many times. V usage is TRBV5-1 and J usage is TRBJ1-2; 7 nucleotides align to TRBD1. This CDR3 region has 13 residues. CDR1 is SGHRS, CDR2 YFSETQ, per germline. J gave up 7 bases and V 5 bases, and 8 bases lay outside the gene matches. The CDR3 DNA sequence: TGCGCCAGCAGAGTAGGGGGCGTCACTGGCTACACCTTC. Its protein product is CASRVGGVTGYTF.

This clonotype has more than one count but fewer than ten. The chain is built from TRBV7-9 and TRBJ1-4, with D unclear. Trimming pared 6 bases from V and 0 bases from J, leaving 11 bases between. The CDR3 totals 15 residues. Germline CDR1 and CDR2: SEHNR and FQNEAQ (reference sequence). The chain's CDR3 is CASRNPGTTNEKLFF. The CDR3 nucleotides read TGTGCCAGCAGAAACCCGGGGACAACTAATGAAAAACTGTTTTTT.

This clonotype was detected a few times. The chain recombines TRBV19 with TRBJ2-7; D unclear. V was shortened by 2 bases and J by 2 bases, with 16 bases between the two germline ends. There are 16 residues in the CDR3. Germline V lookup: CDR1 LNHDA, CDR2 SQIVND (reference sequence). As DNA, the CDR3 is TGTGCCAGTAGTATAAGTCGGATGCAGGAACCCTACGAGCAGTACTTC. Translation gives CASSISRMQEPYEQYF.

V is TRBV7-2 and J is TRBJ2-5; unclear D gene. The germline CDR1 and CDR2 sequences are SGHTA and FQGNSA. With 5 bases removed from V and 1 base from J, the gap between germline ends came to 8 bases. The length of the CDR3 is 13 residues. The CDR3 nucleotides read TGTGCCAGCAGCCCCCCCCCCCAAGAGACCCAGTACTTC. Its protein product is CASSPPPQETQYF.

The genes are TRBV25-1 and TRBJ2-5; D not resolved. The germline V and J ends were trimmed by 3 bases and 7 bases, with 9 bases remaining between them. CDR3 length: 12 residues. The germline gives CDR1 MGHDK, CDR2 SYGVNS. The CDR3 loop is CASSEGIGTQYF. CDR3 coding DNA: TGTGCCAGCAGTGAGGGAATAGGGACCCAGTACTTC.

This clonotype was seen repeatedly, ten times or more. CDR3: CASSEYLDRPYGYTF. DNA for the CDR3: TGTGCCAGCAGTGAATACCTGGACCGCCCATATGGCTACACCTTC. The rearrangement links TRBV25-1 to TRBJ1-2; D ambiguous. Trimming cost V 0 bases and J 5 bases, with 13 bases left between them. Germline-derived CDR1 and CDR2 are MGHDK and SYGVNS. The CDR3 sequence is 15 residues long.

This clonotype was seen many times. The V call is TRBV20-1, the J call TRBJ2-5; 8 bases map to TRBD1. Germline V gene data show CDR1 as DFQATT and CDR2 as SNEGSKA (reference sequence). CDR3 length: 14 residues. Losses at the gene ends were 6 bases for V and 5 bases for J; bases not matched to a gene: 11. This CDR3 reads CSAEDRAGRETQYF. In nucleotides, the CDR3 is TGCAGTGCGGAGGACAGGGCGGGGCGGGAGACCCAGTACTTC.

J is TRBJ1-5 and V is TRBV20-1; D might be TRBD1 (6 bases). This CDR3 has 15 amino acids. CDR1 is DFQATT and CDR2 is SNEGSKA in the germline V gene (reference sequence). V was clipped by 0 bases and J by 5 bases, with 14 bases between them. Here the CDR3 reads CSARDLDRFDQPQHF. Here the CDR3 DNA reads TGCAGTGCTAGAGACCTAGACAGGTTCGATCAGCCCCAGCATTTT.

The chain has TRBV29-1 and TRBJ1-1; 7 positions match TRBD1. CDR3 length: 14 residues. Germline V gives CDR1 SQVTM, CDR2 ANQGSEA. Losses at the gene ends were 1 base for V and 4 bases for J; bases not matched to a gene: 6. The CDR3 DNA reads TGCAGCGTTGAAGTAACTCCAGGGGGCACTGAAGCTTTCTTT. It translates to CSVEVTPGGTEAFF.

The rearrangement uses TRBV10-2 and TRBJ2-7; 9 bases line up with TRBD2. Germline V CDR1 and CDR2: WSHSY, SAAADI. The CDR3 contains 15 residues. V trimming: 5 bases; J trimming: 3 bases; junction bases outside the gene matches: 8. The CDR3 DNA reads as TGCGCCAGCAGTCTAACTAGCGGGTACAACTACGAGCAGTACTTC. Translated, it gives CASSLTSGYNYEQYF.

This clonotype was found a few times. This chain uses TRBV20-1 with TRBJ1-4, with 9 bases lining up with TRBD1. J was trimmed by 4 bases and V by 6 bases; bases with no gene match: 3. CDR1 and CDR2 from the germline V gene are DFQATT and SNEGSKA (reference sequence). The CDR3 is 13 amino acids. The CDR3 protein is CSAGTGINEKLFF. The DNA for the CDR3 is TGCAGTGCAGGGACAGGGATTAATGAAAAACTGTTTTTT.

CDR3 sequence: CASDRRNSPLHF. Written as DNA, the CDR3 is TGTGCCAGTGACAGGAGAAATTCACCCCTCCACTTT. This sequence joins TRBV25-1 and TRBJ1-6; possible D gene TRBD1, 6 bases. Germline V gives CDR1 MGHDK, CDR2 SYGVNS. The CDR3 sequence is 12 residues long. Trimming pared 9 bases from V and 7 bases from J, leaving 10 bases between.

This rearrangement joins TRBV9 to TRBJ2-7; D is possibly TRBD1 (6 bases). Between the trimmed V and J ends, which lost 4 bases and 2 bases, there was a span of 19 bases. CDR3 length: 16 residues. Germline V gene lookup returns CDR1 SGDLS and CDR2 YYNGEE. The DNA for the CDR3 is TGTGCCAGCAGCCAAGTGGGTCGGGACAAAGCCTACGAGCAGTACTTC. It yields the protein CASSQVGRDKAYEQYF.

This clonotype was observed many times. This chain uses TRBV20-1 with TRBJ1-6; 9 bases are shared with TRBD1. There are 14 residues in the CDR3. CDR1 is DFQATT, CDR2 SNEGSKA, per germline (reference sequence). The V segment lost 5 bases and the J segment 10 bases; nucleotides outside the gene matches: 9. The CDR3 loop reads CSAPLDRGRSPLHF. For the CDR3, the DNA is TGCAGTGCTCCCCTGGACAGGGGTCGCTCACCCCTCCACTTT.

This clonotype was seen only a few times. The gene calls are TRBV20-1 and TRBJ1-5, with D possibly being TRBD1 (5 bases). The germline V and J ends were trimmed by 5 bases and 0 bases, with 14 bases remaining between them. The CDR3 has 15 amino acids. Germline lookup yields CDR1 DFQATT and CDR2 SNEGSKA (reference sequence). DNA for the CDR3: TGCAGTGCTGGGGCTAGGTCAGATAGCAATCAGCCCCAGCATTTT. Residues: CSAGARSDSNQPQHF.

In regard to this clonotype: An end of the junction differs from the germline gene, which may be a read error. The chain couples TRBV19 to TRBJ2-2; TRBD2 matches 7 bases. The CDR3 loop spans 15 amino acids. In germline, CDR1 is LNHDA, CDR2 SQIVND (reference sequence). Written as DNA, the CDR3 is TGTGCCAGTAGTTCCTGGGCGGGAGCGACCGGGGGGCTGTTTTTT. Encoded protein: CASSSWAGATGGLFF. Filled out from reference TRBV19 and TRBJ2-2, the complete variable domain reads DGGITQSPKYLFRKEGQNVTLSCEQNLNHDAMYWYRQDPGQGLRLIYYSQIVNDFQKGDIAEGYSVSREKKESFPLTVTSAQKNPTAFYLCASSSWAGATGGLFFGEGSRLTVL.

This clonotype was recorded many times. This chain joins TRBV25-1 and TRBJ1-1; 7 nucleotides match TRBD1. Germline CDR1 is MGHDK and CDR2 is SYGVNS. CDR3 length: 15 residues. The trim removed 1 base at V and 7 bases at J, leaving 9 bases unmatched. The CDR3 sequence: CASSESGRGTDEAFF. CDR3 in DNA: TGTGCCAGCAGTGAATCTGGCAGGGGGACCGATGAAGCTTTCTTT.

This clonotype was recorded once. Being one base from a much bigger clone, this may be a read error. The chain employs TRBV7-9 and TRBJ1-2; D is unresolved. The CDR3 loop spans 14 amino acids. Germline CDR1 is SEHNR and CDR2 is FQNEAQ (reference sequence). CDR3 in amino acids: CTSSLRPAESGYTF. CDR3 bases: TGTACCAGCAGCTTAAGGCCAGCAGAGAGTGGCTACACCTTC.

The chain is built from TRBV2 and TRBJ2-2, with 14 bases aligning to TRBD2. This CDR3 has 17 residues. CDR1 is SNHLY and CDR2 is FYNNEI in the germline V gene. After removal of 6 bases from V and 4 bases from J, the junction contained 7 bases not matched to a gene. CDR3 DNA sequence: TGTGCCAGCAGCGGACTAGCGGGAGGAGTCTTCACCGGGGAGCTGTTTTTT. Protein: CASSGLAGGVFTGELFF.

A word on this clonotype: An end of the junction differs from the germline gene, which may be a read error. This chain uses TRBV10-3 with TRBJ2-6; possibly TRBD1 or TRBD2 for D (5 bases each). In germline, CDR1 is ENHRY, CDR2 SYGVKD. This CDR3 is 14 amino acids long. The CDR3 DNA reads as TGTGCCATCAGTGAGTCGAGGGGCCTGAACACTGAAGCTTTC. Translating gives CAISESRGLNTEAF.

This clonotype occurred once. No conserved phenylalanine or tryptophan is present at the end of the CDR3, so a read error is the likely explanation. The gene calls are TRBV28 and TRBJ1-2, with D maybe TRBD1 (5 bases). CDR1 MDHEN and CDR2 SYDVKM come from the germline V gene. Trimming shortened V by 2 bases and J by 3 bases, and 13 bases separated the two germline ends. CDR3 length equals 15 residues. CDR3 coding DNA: TGTGCCAGCAGTTTAGGGGCGGGAACCCACTATGGCTACACCCTC. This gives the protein CASSLGAGTHYGYTL.

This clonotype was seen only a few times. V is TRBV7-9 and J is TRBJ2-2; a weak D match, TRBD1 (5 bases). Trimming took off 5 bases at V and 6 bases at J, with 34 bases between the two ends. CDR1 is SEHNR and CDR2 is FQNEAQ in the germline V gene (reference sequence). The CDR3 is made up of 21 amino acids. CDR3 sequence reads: CASSDTKRPAGSSARPGELFF. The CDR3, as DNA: TGTGCCAGCAGCGATACAAAACGCCCCGCAGGGTCCTCCGCCCGCCCCGGGGAGCTGTTTTTT.

This CDR3 reads CYLGRGPSYNSPLHF. In nucleotides, the CDR3 is TGTTACCTGGGACGGGGGCCCTCCTATAATTCACCCCTCCACTTT. The genes are TRBV11-2 and TRBJ1-6, with D perhaps matching TRBD1 (6 bases). CDR3 size: 15 residues. CDR1 and CDR2 (germline): SGHAT, FQNNGV.

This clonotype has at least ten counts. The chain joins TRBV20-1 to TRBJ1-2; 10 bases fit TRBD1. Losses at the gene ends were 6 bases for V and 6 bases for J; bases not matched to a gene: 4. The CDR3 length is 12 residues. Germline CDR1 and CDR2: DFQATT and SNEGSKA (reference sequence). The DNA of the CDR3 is TGCAGTGCCATCGGACAGGGGGATGGCTACACCTTC. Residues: CSAIGQGDGYTF.

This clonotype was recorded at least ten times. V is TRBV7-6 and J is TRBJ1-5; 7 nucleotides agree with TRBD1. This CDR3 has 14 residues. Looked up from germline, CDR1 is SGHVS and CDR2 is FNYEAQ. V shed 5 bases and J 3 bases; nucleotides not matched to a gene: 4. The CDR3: CASSLQGFNQPQHF. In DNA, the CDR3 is TGTGCCAGCAGCCTACAGGGGTTCAATCAGCCCCAGCATTTT. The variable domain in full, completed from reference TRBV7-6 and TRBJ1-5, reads GAGVSQSPRYKVTKRGQDVALRCDPISGHVSLYWYRQALGQGPEFLTYFNYEAQQDKSGLPNDRFSAERPEGSISTLTIQRTEQRDSAMYRCASSLQGFNQPQHFGDGTRLSIL.